Listed below are T cell receptor beta chains from one sample, sequenced in a study of blood T cell repertoires in COVID-19. Only in-frame clones appear in the TCRdb table, and some are missing; sequencing was by immunoSEQ multiplex PCR. The table has fewer than 250,000 clones, 85% to 95% seen once. Sequenced material: peripheral blood. These receptor sequences come from a man younger than 40 with COVID-19, enrolled during active disease. The CDR3 runs from the conserved cysteine through the conserved F or W. The D gene is left open where the match is weak. Clone size is shown for a subset of rows, as once, few, many or a class of expanded clone.

TGTGCCAGCAGCTTGGGGGGTGGGAGCGTGAGAGAGACCCAGTACTTC CASSLGGGSVRETQYF - TRBJ2-5 - TRBV5-4
TGCGCCAGCAGCCGGGACTTATACGAATCGGAGCAGTACTTC CASSRDLYESEQYF - TRBJ2-7 - TRBV4-1
TGTGCCAGGGGCCAGGGGAGGGACACTGAAGCTTTCTTT CARGQGRDTEAFF once TRBJ1-1 - TRBV2
TGTGCCAGCAGCCAAGCGGGGACAATCTCCTACAATGAGCAGTTCTTC CASSQAGTISYNEQFF - TRBJ2-1 - TRBV3-1/TRBV3-2
TGTGCCAGCAGCTCGGGACTCAGCGGAAACACCATATATTTT CASSSGLSGNTIYF - TRBJ1-3 - TRBV2
TGTGCCAGCAGCTCTACGGGACAGCCGAACACTGAAGCTTTCTTT CASSSTGQPNTEAFF - TRBJ1-1 TRBD1 TRBV7-6
TGTGCCAGCAGCCCTCCCCAGGACTACACTGAAGCTTTCTTT CASSPPQDYTEAFF - TRBJ1-1 - TRBV11-2
TGTGCCAGTAGCAAAGGGGGAACCGGACCGTTGAACACTGAAGCTTTCTTT CASSKGGTGPLNTEAFF - TRBJ1-1 - TRBV19
TGTGCCAGTTTCCGGGACAACCTAAGATGTGGCTACACCTTC CASFRDNLRCGYTF - TRBJ1-2 - TRBV6-5
TGTGCCAGCAGCTTAGGAGGGAGGAGCGGCTACACCTTC CASSLGGRSGYTF - TRBJ1-2 - TRBV7-2
TGTGCCAGCAGCTCAAAGACTAGCGGGGCCGGGGGTACGCAGTATTTT CASSSKTSGAGGTQYF - TRBJ2-3 TRBD2 TRBV7-3
TGTGCCAGCGCATCGGACCCAGCGGCCCCCTACGAGCAGTACTTC CASASDPAAPYEQYF once TRBJ2-7 - TRBV7-3
TGTGCCAGTAGTTACCAGGTTCGCACCGGGGAGCTGTTTTTT CASSYQVRTGELFF - TRBJ2-2 - TRBV19
TGTGCCAGCAGCTTAAGACAGGGGTTGGCAGATACGCAGTATTTT CASSLRQGLADTQYF - TRBJ2-3 TRBD1 TRBV5-6
TGTGCCAGCAGTGCAAACACTGAAGCTTTCTTT CASSANTEAFF - TRBJ1-1 - TRBV25-1
TGCAGCGTTACTGGACAGGGGGTTGGAGAAAAACTGTTTTTT CSVTGQGVGEKLFF - TRBJ1-4 TRBD1 TRBV29-1
TGTGCCAGCAGTTATTTGGACAAGCGGTACTTC CASSYLDKRYF once TRBJ2-7 - TRBV6-2/TRBV6-3
TGTGCCTGGGATCATGGGACAGGGATTTCAGATACGCAGTATTTT CAWDHGTGISDTQYF - TRBJ2-3 TRBD1 TRBV30
TGCGCCAGCGTATCGGAACAGGGGGCCGTCGAGCAGTACTTC CASVSEQGAVEQYF - TRBJ2-7 TRBD1 TRBV10-2
TGCGCCAGCAGCTCGGCAACAGGGGTTGGAAACACCATATATTTT CASSSATGVGNTIYF - TRBJ1-3 TRBD1 TRBV5-1
TGTGCCAGCAGCTTAACGGTAGCGGGGGGCCAGGCAGATACGCAGTATTTT CASSLTVAGGQADTQYF - TRBJ2-3 TRBD2 TRBV7-3
TGTGCCAGCAGTTTATCGTCCCTAGCGGGGGTCACCGGGGAGCTGTTTTTT CASSLSSLAGVTGELFF - TRBJ2-2 TRBD2 TRBV27
TGTGCCAGTAGTATTATGCCTGCCTACTTATATGGCTACACCTTC CASSIMPAYLYGYTF - TRBJ1-2 - TRBV19
TGCGCCAGCAGCCAAGATTCAGGGGGCAATTTAGTAGGCTACACCTTC CASSQDSGGNLVGYTF - TRBJ1-2 TRBD1 TRBV4-1
TGTGCCAGCAGTTCAGGACAGGGAAGGACTAACTATGGCTACACCTTC CASSSGQGRTNYGYTF once TRBJ1-2 TRBD1 TRBV28
TGCGCCAGCAGCATTACAGGGTCGACGAACACTGAAGCTTTCTTT CASSITGSTNTEAFF - TRBJ1-1 - TRBV4-1
TGTGCCAGCTCCCCCCGGGGACAAGAAAATTCACCCCTCCACTTT CASSPRGQENSPLHF - TRBJ1-6 - TRBV18
TGTGCCAGCAGCTTGGGGTACGGTAAGTCCTTCGACAATGAGCAGTTCTTC CASSLGYGKSFDNEQFF - TRBJ2-1 - TRBV5-6
TGCAGCGTTGGGTGGCAGGGTGTCGATAAACTGTTTTTT CSVGWQGVDKLFF - TRBJ1-4 - TRBV29-1
TGTGCCAGCCGATCCGGGGTCGCCGGTTACACCTTC CASRSGVAGYTF - TRBJ1-2 - TRBV6-5
TGTGCCAGTAGTTCTTTCGGGACTAAGCGCTCCTACAATGAGCAGTTCTTC CASSSFGTKRSYNEQFF - TRBJ2-1 TRBD2 TRBV19
TGTGCCAGCAGCCCGAGAGGGACAGGGGCCACCGGGGAGCTGTTTTTT CASSPRGTGATGELFF - TRBJ2-2 TRBD1 TRBV7-9
TGTGCCAGCACTATGGAGGCAGGCCCCTACAATGAGCAGTTCTTC CASTMEAGPYNEQFF - TRBJ2-1 - TRBV2
TGTGCCAGCAGTTTAGAATCGGGACAGGGTTATGGCTACACCTTC CASSLESGQGYGYTF - TRBJ1-2 TRBD1 TRBV27
TGTGCCAGCAGCCAGGAACCCGGGACAGCCTTTAGCTCTGGAAACACCATATATTTT CASSQEPGTAFSSGNTIYF - TRBJ1-3 TRBD1 TRBV4-2
TGCGCCAGCAGCCAAGATTCTGGGCGGGGGACCCAGTACTTC CASSQDSGRGTQYF - TRBJ2-5 - TRBV4-1
TGTGCCAGCAGCGTAGGAGTTACAACTAATGAAAAACTGTTTTTT CASSVGVTTNEKLFF - TRBJ1-4 - TRBV9
TGTGCCAGCAGCCCGAGTCGACTAGCGGGGGGTCAAGAGACCCAGTACTTC CASSPSRLAGGQETQYF - TRBJ2-5 TRBD2 TRBV7-7
TGTGCCAGCAGCGAGGCCTCTGAATGGGGAGCTGCGGGAAACACCATATATTTT CASSEASEWGAAGNTIYF - TRBJ1-3 - TRBV9
TGCAGCGTCGCGTGGGGGCTCAATTCACCCCTCCACTTT CSVAWGLNSPLHF - TRBJ1-6 - TRBV29-1
TGTGCCAGCAGCTCCCGGGACAGGGAGAAGAACTATGGCTACACCTTC CASSSRDREKNYGYTF - TRBJ1-2 TRBD1 TRBV7-7
TGTGCCAGCAGCCAAGACCGCAGGTCGGCAAACATTCAGTACTTC CASSQDRRSANIQYF - TRBJ2-4 - TRBV3-1/TRBV3-2
TGCGCCAGCAGTGAGTCGATTCTTACAGTGAACTATGGCTACACCTTC CASSESILTVNYGYTF - TRBJ1-2 - TRBV10-2
TGTGCCAGCAGTGAAAGGGGAAGCCGAGAGACCCAGTACTTC CASSERGSRETQYF - TRBJ2-5 - TRBV6-1
TGTGCCAGCAGCCAAGTTCGGGGGGAGACCCAGTACTTC CASSQVRGETQYF - TRBJ2-5 - TRBV3-1/TRBV3-2
TGTGCCAGCTCGCCCCGACCTCGTTCGGACAGGGCTGGAAACACCATATATTTT CASSPRPRSDRAGNTIYF - TRBJ1-3 TRBD1 TRBV5-4
TGTGCCAGCAGTCCAAACCCGAGCTCCTACGAGCAGTACTTC CASSPNPSSYEQYF - TRBJ2-7 - TRBV27
TGCGCCAGCAGTCCTGCGCAGGGAGGACTGGGTTCACCCCTCCACTTT CASSPAQGGLGSPLHF - TRBJ1-6 - TRBV4-1
TGCGCCAGCAGGATGGGAGGGACTAACTATGGCTACACCTTC CASRMGGTNYGYTF - TRBJ1-2 - TRBV5-1
TGTGCCAGCAGTGTCAGGGGAGATTCACCCCTCCACTTT CASSVRGDSPLHF - TRBJ1-6 - TRBV2